This TCR beta chain was recorded in a study of T-cell reconstitution after alpha-beta-depleted transplantation in children. The study, taken as a whole, reports: Newly produced T cells mostly accounted for T-cell counts and diversity one year post-transplant. Some patients' high day-60 TCRbeta diversity was traced to surviving recipient T cells and thymic progenitors. Roughly two months post-transplant, alpha-beta T cells reportedly originated from several hundred graft clones that had expanded.

Deletions cut 0 bases from V and 2 bases from J, with 11 bases between. This CDR3 has 15 residues. Germline CDR1 is ENHRY and CDR2 is SYGVKD. Construction of the TCRbeta library involved unique molecular identifiers. TCRdb used MiXCR to reprocess the PCR reads, holding one entry per CDR3 protein. The profile shows tens of thousands of distinct CDR3 sequences, 44% of them singletons. On this clonotype itself: The antigen is not known.

This chain uses TRBV10-3 with TRBJ2-7, with D tentatively TRBD1 or TRBD2 (5 bases each). The source material was PBMCs, mostly from graft donor cells, sampled 360 days after TCRalphabeta/CD19-depleted stem cell transplant. The receptor's source is a male patient aged 10-17 years who had a stem cell transplant for acute lymphoblastic leukemia, so the T cells may come from the graft donor. CDR3: CAISESGTSTYEQYF. The DNA for the CDR3 is TGTGCCATCAGTGAGTCAGGGACCTCGACCTACGAGCAGTACTTC.